These 30 T cell receptor beta chains share one sample of origin, sequenced in a study of T cells in Graves' hyperthyroidism and ophthalmopathy. RNA transcripts provided the source from which TCR beta CDR3 regions were amplified. The TCR CDR3 first-round RT-PCR relied on the HTBI primer set. One entry per CDR3 protein results from TCRdb running MiXCR on the multiplex PCR reads. The sample contains about 700,000 distinct CDR3 sequences, 12% to 15% of which appear only once. Sequencing was performed on blood. These receptors originate from a woman aged 18-30 years with Graves' hyperthyroidism.

This clonotype appeared many times. V and J are TRBV5-1 and TRBJ1-1; a possible D gene is TRBD1 (5 bases). V shed 6 bases and J shed 0 bases, with 12 bases lying between them. Germline lookup yields CDR1 SGHRS and CDR2 YFSETQ. This CDR3 spans 14 amino acids. The CDR3 is CASTLGVLNTEAFF. CDR3 sequence (DNA): TGCGCCAGCACCCTGGGGGTGTTGAACACTGAAGCTTTCTTT.

V gene TRBV30 combines with J gene TRBJ1-6, with a tentative D call TRBD1 (5 bases). The germline V and J ends were trimmed by 3 bases and 8 bases, with 8 bases remaining between them. The CDR3 length is 12 residues. Looked up from germline, CDR1 is GTSNPN and CDR2 is SVGIG (reference sequence). This CDR3 reads CAWRDSYSPLHF. DNA for the CDR3: TGTGCCTGGAGAGACAGTTATTCACCCCTCCACTTT.

The rearrangement links TRBV6-5 to TRBJ2-7; weak D call: TRBD2 (6 bases). Trimming removed 0 bases from V and 0 bases from J, with 12 bases in between. The V gene's germline CDR1 is MNHEY and CDR2 SVGAGI. The CDR3 totals 16 residues. The CDR3: CASSYSGGITSYEQYF. CDR3 DNA sequence: TGTGCCAGCAGTTACTCCGGCGGGATAACCTCCTACGAGCAGTACTTC.

This clonotype was observed a handful of times. V is TRBV7-9 and J is TRBJ2-1; the D call may be TRBD1 or TRBD2 (6 bases each). The germline V gene has CDR1 SEHNR and CDR2 FQNEAQ (reference sequence). Trimming removed 5 bases from V and 7 bases from J, with 12 bases in between. The CDR3 runs to 13 residues. Written as DNA, the CDR3 is TGTGCCAGCAGCGGTGTAGGGGGGAATGAGCAGTTCTTC. It is translated as CASSGVGGNEQFF. Complete variable domain (other parts from reference TRBV7-9 and TRBJ2-1): DTGVSQNPRHKITKRGQNVTFRCDPISEHNRLYWYRQTLGQGPEFLTYFQNEAQLEKSRLLSDRFSAERPKGSFSTLEIQRTEQGDSAMYLCASSGVGGNEQFFGPGTRLTVL.

The sample holds many counts of this clonotype. DNA of the CDR3: TGTGCCAGCAGCGTATACAGCTCTGCAGGTGAAGCTTTCTTT. Protein: CASSVYSSAGEAFF. The chain links TRBV9 to TRBJ1-1; D is uncertain. V lost 1 base to trimming and J lost 7 bases, with 14 bases between them. This CDR3 comprises 14 residues. Germline lookup yields CDR1 SGDLS and CDR2 YYNGEE.

This clonotype was counted a few times. The chain uses TRBV28 and TRBJ1-4, with 7 bases lining up with TRBD1. The CDR3 spans 16 residues. V gave up 6 bases and J gave up 8 bases; unmatched junction bases: 15. CDR1 is MDHEN and CDR2 is SYDVKM in the germline V gene. Here the CDR3 DNA reads TGTGCCAGCAGCCTAGCCGCCGGGACAGTGGGGGAAAAACTGTTTTTT. Translating gives CASSLAAGTVGEKLFF.

This clonotype showed up just a few times. This may arise from a read error, as a much more abundant clone is one base away. The CDR3 sequence is CASSPPSGEPYEQFF. DNA of the CDR3: TGTGCCAGCTCACCACCGTCTGGGGAGCCTTATGAGCAGTTCTTC. The chain is built from TRBV18 and TRBJ2-1; the D gene is possibly TRBD2 (5 bases). This CDR3 region has 15 residues. The V end was cut by 0 bases, the J end by 8 bases, with 14 bases between. Looked up from germline, CDR1 is KGHSH and CDR2 is LQKENI.

This clonotype was counted a few times. This chain joins TRBV9 and TRBJ2-7; D may be TRBD1 (5 bases). CDR1 and CDR2 (germline): SGDLS, YYNGEE. The CDR3 consists of 15 residues. Trimming cost V 3 bases and J 4 bases, with 17 bases left between them. CDR3 DNA: TGTGCCAGCAGCGCCTCAGGGTCCACGGAATACGAGCAGTACTTC. This gives the protein CASSASGSTEYEQYF. The whole variable domain, remainder taken from reference TRBV9 and TRBJ2-7, is DSGVTQTPKHLITATGQRVTLRCSPRSGDLSVYWYQQSLDQGLQFLIQYYNGEERAKGNILERFSAQQFPDLHSELNLSSLELGDSALYFCASSASGSTEYEQYFGPGTRLTVT.

This clonotype was seen repeatedly, ten times or more. J is TRBJ1-1 and V is TRBV27; D not certain. Germline CDR1 reads MNHEY; CDR2 reads SMNVEV (reference sequence). V lost 6 bases and J 0 bases, leaving 14 bases between the germline ends. The CDR3 covers 15 residues. CDR3 amino acids: CASSPDGRLNTEAFF. CDR3 sequence (DNA): TGTGCCAGCAGCCCAGACGGACGTCTGAACACTGAAGCTTTCTTT.

This clonotype was seen ten or more times. Sequence at one end of the junction differs from germline and may be a read error. The chain recombines TRBV5-1 with TRBJ2-7, with 12 bases aligning to TRBD2. The CDR3 length is 15 residues. Per germline, CDR1 SGHRS and CDR2 YFSETQ. The CDR3 spells CASSKTSGSSYEQYF. The DNA of the CDR3 is TGTGCCAGCAGCAAGACTAGCGGGAGTTCCTACGAGCAGTACTTC.

This clonotype was counted ten times or more. The rearrangement links TRBV7-4 to TRBJ2-1, with 7 nucleotides matching TRBD2. With 1 base clipped from V and 8 bases from J, the junction kept 11 bases outside the gene matches. The CDR3 length is 16 residues. CDR1 is SGHVT, CDR2 SQSDAQ, per germline. The CDR3 loop reads CASSLEVGGPLDEQFF. CDR3 coding DNA: TGTGCCAGCAGCTTAGAAGTGGGAGGGCCATTGGATGAGCAGTTCTTC.

The table lists this clonotype with many counts. The rearrangement joins TRBV6-6 to TRBJ2-5, with 8 bases lining up with TRBD1. Germline V gene sequence: CDR1 MNHNY, CDR2 SVGAGI (reference sequence). This CDR3 contains 15 residues. V dropped 1 base and J dropped 5; count of bases not matched to a gene: 6. The CDR3 coding sequence is TGTGCCAGCAGTTACTGGACAGGGTCAGGGGAGACCCAGTACTTC. It yields the protein CASSYWTGSGETQYF.

This clonotype was found a few times. This chain uses TRBV24-1 with TRBJ2-3, with 7 bases lining up with TRBD2. J was trimmed by 2 bases and V by 6 bases; bases with no gene match: 4. Germline values: CDR1 KGHDR, CDR2 SFDVKD. This CDR3 is 14 amino acids long. Here the CDR3 DNA reads TGTGCCACCAGTCCGGGACTAATCACAGATACGCAGTATTTT. It translates to CATSPGLITDTQYF.

This clonotype has only a few counts. The rearrangement joins TRBV20-1 to TRBJ1-2, with no clear D. Trimming took 4 bases from V and 3 from J, leaving 12 bases between them. This CDR3 has 13 residues. Germline V lookup: CDR1 DFQATT, CDR2 SNEGSKA (reference sequence). CDR3 sequence: CSAKTPRDYGYTF. The CDR3 bases are TGCAGTGCTAAGACCCCGAGGGACTATGGCTACACCTTC.

The CDR3 reads CSVSKAGRAEAFF. Written as DNA, the CDR3 is TGCAGCGTTAGCAAAGCGGGGAGGGCTGAAGCTTTCTTT. The chain joins TRBV29-1 to TRBJ1-1; D is ambiguous. Trimming cost V 5 bases and J 6 bases, with 16 bases left between them. This CDR3 contains 13 residues. Germline CDR1 is SQVTM and CDR2 is ANQGSEA.

Points on this clonotype: This may be a read error, as it is one base from a much larger clone. The V call is TRBV5-6, the J call TRBJ2-7; perhaps TRBD1 as D (5 bases). Gene TRBJ2-1 matches the end of the DNA better, so the J call may be wrong. The germline V gene has CDR1 SGHDT and CDR2 YYEEEE. The CDR3 runs 14 residues. The CDR3 region is CASSLGRQSYEQFF. For the CDR3, the DNA is TGTGCCAGCAGCTTGGGTCGACAGTCCTACGAGCAGTTCTTC.

The table lists this clonotype with many counts. The rearrangement links TRBV2 to TRBJ2-2; the D gene is possibly TRBD1 (6 bases). This CDR3 spans 14 amino acids. Between the trimmed V and J ends, which lost 6 bases and 5 bases, there was a span of 13 bases. Looked up from germline, CDR1 is SNHLY and CDR2 is FYNNEI. The CDR3 DNA reads TGTGCCAGCAGCTACAGGGTTACGACCGGGGAGCTGTTTTTT. This gives the protein CASSYRVTTGELFF.

Many counts were recorded for this clonotype. The chain combines TRBV5-1 with TRBJ2-1; 15 bases align to TRBD2. The germline V gene has CDR1 SGHRS and CDR2 YFSETQ. This CDR3 is 21 amino acids long. The V and J ends lost 4 bases and 6 bases, in that order; junction bases with no gene match: 20. The DNA for the CDR3 is TGCGCCAGCAGCAACCGGGACAGGGGGCTACGGACTAGCGGGAGGGCCAATGAGCAGTTCTTC. Translating it yields CASSNRDRGLRTSGRANEQFF.

This clonotype has only a few counts. The chain links TRBV13 to TRBJ2-3; 11 bases are a match to TRBD2. The CDR3 length is 16 residues. From germline, CDR1 is PRHDT and CDR2 FYEKMQ (reference sequence). Trimming at V came to 4 bases and at J to 1 base, leaving 4 bases not matched to a gene. CDR3 amino acids: CASSSGLAARTDTQYF. Here the CDR3 DNA reads TGTGCCAGCAGCTCGGGACTAGCGGCACGCACAGATACGCAGTATTTT.

The rearrangement joins TRBV2 to TRBJ2-1; 7 nucleotides agree with TRBD1. The CDR3 runs 13 residues. V gave up 8 bases and J gave up 2 bases; unmatched junction bases: 3. CDR1 SNHLY and CDR2 FYNNEI come from the germline V gene. The CDR3 loop is CASGQVPYNEQFF. In DNA form, the CDR3 reads TGTGCCAGCGGACAGGTGCCCTACAATGAGCAGTTCTTC.

This clonotype occurred once. J is TRBJ2-2 and V is TRBV7-4, with TRBD2 as a possible D gene (5 bases). Germline CDR1 SGHVT, CDR2 SQSDAQ. Trimming left V 3 bases short and J 5 bases short, with 28 bases between. The CDR3 spans 20 residues. The CDR3 coding sequence is TGTGCCAGCAGCTTCCGTAGCCTAGCCACCCCAGTCTTCGGAACCGGGGAGCTGTTTTTT. The encoded protein is CASSFRSLATPVFGTGELFF.

This chain uses TRBV18 with TRBJ2-7, with a weak D call TRBD2 (5 bases). Trimming stripped 4 bases from V and 0 bases from J, with 22 bases between. CDR1 KGHSH and CDR2 LQKENI come from the germline V gene. This CDR3 has 18 amino acids. The CDR3 DNA sequence: TGTGCCAGCTCACGTTACGAGAGGGCAGGCGCTAGCTCCTACGAGCAGTACTTC. Translation gives CASSRYERAGASSYEQYF.

This clonotype was counted between two and nine times. In DNA, the CDR3 is TGTGCCACCAGCAGAGACCCCGGACCCCAAGAGACCCAGTACTTC. This encodes CATSRDPGPQETQYF. J is TRBJ2-5 and V is TRBV15, with D unresolved. V gave up 0 bases and J gave up 1 base, with 9 bases separating them. Germline V gives CDR1 LNHNV, CDR2 YYDKDF (reference sequence). The CDR3 consists of 15 residues.

This clonotype has a count of ten or more. V usage is TRBV30 and J usage is TRBJ2-3; D unclear. CDR1 is GTSNPN, CDR2 SVGIG, per germline (reference sequence). This CDR3 has 16 residues. V gave up 1 base and J gave up 3 bases, with 17 bases separating them. The CDR3 here is CAWSDLTFDGTDTQYF. For the CDR3, the DNA is TGTGCCTGGAGTGACCTCACCTTCGACGGTACAGATACGCAGTATTTT.

This clonotype was observed a handful of times. J is TRBJ2-1 and V is TRBV6-1; the match to TRBD2 covers 8 bases. CDR1 MNHNS and CDR2 SASEGT come from the germline V gene. V lost 5 bases, J lost 7 bases, and 7 bases stayed unmatched. The CDR3 extends over 14 amino acids. In DNA, the CDR3 is TGTGCCAGCAGTTTGAGCGGGAGATGGAATGAGCAGTTCTTC. It codes for CASSLSGRWNEQFF.

This clonotype appeared many times. The V and J genes are TRBV30 and TRBJ2-7; D not resolved. Trimming pared 0 bases from V and 6 bases from J, leaving 12 bases between. CDR3 length: 13 residues. The germline CDR1 and CDR2 sequences are GTSNPN and SVGIG (reference sequence). The CDR3 protein is CAWSVQPALEQYF. The CDR3 bases are TGTGCCTGGAGTGTACAACCCGCCCTCGAGCAGTACTTC.

This clonotype was observed at least ten times. The germline gene is not matched at one end of the junction; a read error may be the cause. The chain joins TRBV20-1 to TRBJ2-7; 9 bases map to TRBD2. The CDR3 covers 18 residues. Germline CDR1 reads DFQATT; CDR2 reads SNEGSKA (reference sequence). The CDR3 nucleotides read TGCAGTGCTCGAGAGGTGGGCCCCTGGGCTAGCGGGGTCTACGAGCAGTACTTC. Its translation: CSAREVGPWASGVYEQYF.

The V call is TRBV15, the J call TRBJ2-4, with 7 bases matching TRBD1. This CDR3 is built from 17 residues. CDR1 is LNHNV and CDR2 is YYDKDF in the germline V gene (reference sequence). Unmatched junction bases numbered 13, after V lost 2 bases and J lost 6 bases. CDR3 protein: CATSRLLLTGRLNIQYF. The CDR3 DNA reads TGTGCCACCAGCAGATTGCTTTTGACAGGGCGCCTAAACATTCAGTACTTC.

This clonotype was seen at least ten times. The chain employs TRBV5-1 and TRBJ2-7; 9 nucleotides agree with TRBD2. The germline V gene has CDR1 SGHRS and CDR2 YFSETQ. With V trimmed by 0 bases and J by 4 bases, 5 bases remained unmatched. CDR3 length equals 15 residues. The DNA of the CDR3 is TGCGCCAGCAGCTTGGGCGCTAGCGGGGAGTACGAGCAGTACTTC. Translation: CASSLGASGEYEQYF.

The sample holds many counts of this clonotype. The V gene is TRBV28, the J gene TRBJ2-7; D is uncertain. The V and J ends lost 3 bases and 4 bases respectively, with 16 bases between them. The germline V gene encodes CDR1 MDHEN and CDR2 SYDVKM. The CDR3 length is 15 residues. CDR3 coding DNA: TGTGCCAGCAGTTTCCAAGCAAGGATCGAGTACGAGCAGTACTTC. This codes for CASSFQARIEYEQYF.